These 22 T cell receptor beta chains were sequenced from one sample in a study of T cells in Graves' hyperthyroidism and ophthalmopathy. Amplification of TCR beta CDR3 regions used RNA as the template. In the first-round RT-PCR of the TCR CDR3, the HTBI primer set was used. TCRdb passed the multiplex PCR reads through MiXCR, listing each CDR3 protein once. The table has 640,000 or so distinct CDR3 sequences, over 12% seen once. The specimen was blood. The receptors shown here come from a woman aged 18-29 years with Graves' ophthalmopathy.

This clonotype was detected ten times or more. V gene TRBV6-1 combines with J gene TRBJ2-7, with TRBD1 identical over 10 bases. Germline V CDR1 and CDR2: MNHNS, SASEGT. The CDR3 length is 14 residues. Trimming cost V 5 bases and J 6 bases; bases outside gene matches: 7. The CDR3 protein is CASSTGTGAVEQYF. CDR3 DNA: TGTGCCAGCAGTACCGGGACAGGGGCTGTCGAGCAGTACTTC.

This clonotype was detected a few times. The chain has TRBV20-1 and TRBJ1-5; TRBD1 matches at 12 bases. Germline assignment: CDR1 DFQATT and CDR2 SNEGSKA (reference sequence). The CDR3 runs to 15 residues. Losses at the gene ends were 1 base for V and 6 bases for J; bases not matched to a gene: 4. The CDR3 loop is CSARAGTGGTQPQHF. DNA of the CDR3: TGCAGTGCTAGAGCCGGGACAGGGGGCACTCAGCCCCAGCATTTT.

Concerning this clonotype: A much larger clone sits a single nucleotide away, making a read error possible. The rearrangement links TRBV18 to TRBJ1-6, with D tentatively TRBD1 (5 bases). The germline CDR1 and CDR2 sequences are KGHSH and LQKENI. The CDR3 contains 15 residues. The CDR3 nucleotides are TGTGCCAGCTCACGAGAAGGGGCGAAGAATTCACTCCTCCACTTT. Translated: CASSREGAKNSLLHF.

CDR3 residues: CATSSSVRGGNIQYF. As DNA, the CDR3 is TGTGCCACCAGCAGCTCCGTTCGAGGCGGAAACATTCAGTACTTC. The chain is built from TRBV15 and TRBJ2-4; D call uncertain. The CDR3 has 15 amino acids. Trimming took 3 bases from V and 6 from J, leaving 15 bases between them. Looked up from germline, CDR1 is LNHNV and CDR2 is YYDKDF (reference sequence). The full variable domain, in which reference TRBV15 and TRBJ2-4 provide the parts outside the CDR3, is DAMVIQNPRYQVTQFGKPVTLSCSQTLNHNVMYWYQQKSSQAPKLLFHYYDKDFNNEADTPDNFQSRRPNTSFCFLDIRSPGLGDTAMYLCATSSSVRGGNIQYFGAGTRLSVL.

This clonotype was counted a few times. This sequence joins TRBV5-1 and TRBJ1-5, with 9 bases aligning to TRBD1. CDR1 SGHRS and CDR2 YFSETQ come from the germline V gene. The V and J ends lost 7 bases and 2 bases, in that order; junction bases with no gene match: 13. This CDR3 has 17 amino acids. In DNA, the CDR3 is TGCGCCAGCGCTCCGGGACAGGGACCCGGGGGCAATCAGCCCCAGCATTTT. Its protein is CASAPGQGPGGNQPQHF. The variable domain in full, completed from reference TRBV5-1 and TRBJ1-5, reads KAGVTQTPRYLIKTRGQQVTLSCSPISGHRSVSWYQQTPGQGLQFLFEYFSETQRNKGNFPGRFSGRQFSNSRSEMNVSTLELGDSALYLCASAPGQGPGGNQPQHFGDGTRLSIL.

This clonotype was recorded a few times. The V gene is TRBV6-2 or TRBV6-3, the J gene TRBJ1-4; D gene unclear. V shed 8 bases and J shed 7 bases, with 20 bases lying between them. CDR3 length: 15 amino acids. In germline, CDR1 is MNHEY, CDR2 SVGEGT. CDR3 nucleotides: TGTGCCAGCGGGCCAGGCACTGCAGCCGGTGAAAAACTGTTTTTT. Translated: CASGPGTAAGEKLFF.

The rearrangement links TRBV7-2 to TRBJ2-1; D is perhaps TRBD2 (7 bases). The CDR3 is 15 residues long. V was cut by 1 base and J by 6 bases, with 13 bases left in between. CDR1 and CDR2 (germline): SGHTA, FQGNSA. As DNA, the CDR3 is TGTGCCAGCAGCTTAGGGGGGGGGCCCCGCAATGAGCAGTTCTTC. It encodes CASSLGGGPRNEQFF. The full variable domain, rest sourced from reference TRBV7-2 and TRBJ2-1, is GAGVSQSPSNKVTEKGKDVELRCDPISGHTALYWYRQSLGQGLEFLIYFQGNSAPDKSGLPSDRFSAERTGGSVSTLTIQRTQQEDSAVYLCASSLGGGPRNEQFFGPGTRLTVL.

In its sample, this clonotype was seen many times. The chain carries TRBV28 and TRBJ2-1, with 10 bases fitting TRBD2. V was pared by 3 bases and J by 15 bases, with 5 bases of the junction left unmatched. In germline, CDR1 is MDHEN, CDR2 SYDVKM. The CDR3 runs to 12 residues. The CDR3 DNA reads TGTGCCAGCAGTTTGCCTAGCGGGAGAACGTTCTTC. Protein sequence: CASSLPSGRTFF.

This clonotype was found many times. The chain is built from TRBV20-1 and TRBJ2-7; TRBD2 matches at 7 bases. Trimming cost V 7 bases and J 3 bases; bases outside gene matches: 21. The CDR3 extends over 17 amino acids. Germline values: CDR1 DFQATT, CDR2 SNEGSKA (reference sequence). CDR3 sequence: CSVTDPGHGAGVYEQYF. CDR3 nucleotides: TGCAGTGTCACCGACCCGGGCCATGGGGCGGGAGTCTACGAGCAGTACTTC.

The V and J genes are TRBV6-2 or TRBV6-3 and TRBJ1-2; TRBD1 agrees at 8 bases. This CDR3 has 15 amino acids. The V gene end was trimmed by 2 bases and the J gene end by 5 bases; junction bases not matched to a gene: 7. CDR1 and CDR2 (germline): MNHEY, SVGEGT. The CDR3 reads CASSYHRGTGYGYTF. In DNA form, the CDR3 reads TGTGCCAGCAGTTACCACAGGGGGACGGGGTATGGCTACACCTTC.

This clonotype was seen repeatedly, ten times or more. This rearrangement joins TRBV7-2 to TRBJ1-6; 11 nucleotides align to TRBD1. Trimming at V came to 8 bases and at J to 10 bases, leaving 10 bases not matched to a gene. CDR1 SGHTA and CDR2 FQGNSA come from the germline V gene. The CDR3 runs to 15 residues. CDR3 DNA sequence: TGTGCCAGCCGGTTGGACAGGGGGCTTCGGTCACCCCTCCACTTT. Residues: CASRLDRGLRSPLHF.

In this sample, this clonotype turned up many times. J is TRBJ2-1 and V is TRBV7-9; 10 bases align to TRBD2. V shed 5 bases, J shed 8 bases, and the junction held 12 bases outside the gene matches. Germline assignment: CDR1 SEHNR and CDR2 FQNEAQ (reference sequence). This CDR3 is 16 amino acids long. CDR3 in DNA: TGTGCCAGCAGCCCTTTGCCTAGCGGGAGATTATATGAGCAGTTCTTC. Residues: CASSPLPSGRLYEQFF.

This clonotype has a handful of counts. The chain carries TRBV6-9 and TRBJ2-5, with a weak D call TRBD1 (7 bases). Germline V lookup: CDR1 MNHGY, CDR2 SVAAGI. Trimming took 6 bases from V and 5 from J, leaving 22 bases between them. The CDR3 loop spans 16 amino acids. The CDR3: CASSLTGEALGETQYF. The DNA for the CDR3 is TGTGCCAGCAGCTTAACAGGGGAGGCCCTAGGGGAGACCCAGTACTTC.

This chain links TRBV5-5 with TRBJ2-1, with D unclear. CDR3 length: 16 residues. The germline V gene has CDR1 SGHKS and CDR2 YYEKEE (reference sequence). With 4 bases removed from V and 0 bases from J, the gap between germline ends came to 14 bases. CDR3 sequence: CASSREPLSSYNEQFF. The CDR3 region has the DNA TGTGCCAGCAGCCGCGAGCCACTGAGCTCCTACAATGAGCAGTTCTTC.

DNA of the CDR3: TGCGCCAGCAGCCAAGGCGGTCCCCAAGAGACCCAGTACTTC. It codes for CASSQGGPQETQYF. The genes are TRBV4-3 and TRBJ2-5; D is undetermined. V lost 1 base, J lost 1 base, and 7 bases lay in between. This CDR3 region has 14 residues. The germline V gene encodes CDR1 LGHNA and CDR2 YSLEER.

V is TRBV2 and J is TRBJ2-7; D is possibly TRBD2 (6 bases). The CDR3 consists of 12 residues. V dropped 10 bases and J dropped 7 bases, with 17 bases sitting between them. The germline V gene has CDR1 SNHLY and CDR2 FYNNEI. The CDR3 DNA is TGTGCCACCACCGACGGGGGTGGAGAGCAGTACTTC. The encoded protein is CATTDGGGEQYF.

This clonotype has at least ten counts. Here the CDR3 reads CSARDFSGTVNTEAFF. The CDR3 coding sequence is TGCAGTGCTAGAGATTTTTCTGGGACAGTGAACACTGAAGCTTTCTTT. The chain joins TRBV20-1 to TRBJ1-1, with 7 bases that match TRBD1. V trimming: 0 bases; J trimming: 0 bases; junction bases outside the gene matches: 7. The CDR3 loop spans 16 amino acids. CDR1 DFQATT and CDR2 SNEGSKA come from the germline V gene (reference sequence).

Ten or more counts support this clonotype. The gene calls are TRBV7-2 and TRBJ1-5, with D maybe TRBD1 (5 bases). Germline V CDR1 and CDR2: SGHTA, FQGNSA. This CDR3 is 16 amino acids long. Trimming removed 7 bases from V and 3 bases from J, with 19 bases in between. The CDR3 reads CASTPDDSHFNQPQHF. The CDR3 nucleotides read TGTGCCAGCACCCCTGACGACAGTCACTTCAATCAGCCCCAGCATTTT.

Points on this clonotype: Given a much more abundant clone one base away, this may be a read error. This chain joins TRBV6-2 or TRBV6-3 and TRBJ1-2; possibly TRBD1 for D (6 bases). V dropped 4 bases and J dropped 1 base, with 16 bases sitting between them. Germline assignment: CDR1 MNHEY and CDR2 SVGEGT. The CDR3 is made up of 16 amino acids. The chain's CDR3 is CASSCSPGVDNYGYTF. In DNA, the CDR3 is TGTGCCAGCAGTTGCTCGCCAGGGGTCGATAACTATGGCTACACCTTC.

This clonotype was picked up many times. This chain uses TRBV7-2 with TRBJ2-5; D gene ambiguous. Trimming took off 3 bases at V and 1 base at J, with 6 bases between the two ends. This CDR3 spans 13 amino acids. Germline-derived CDR1 and CDR2 are SGHTA and FQGNSA. The CDR3 here is CASSFAAQETQYF. The CDR3 coding sequence is TGTGCCAGCAGCTTCGCGGCCCAAGAGACCCAGTACTTC.

This clonotype was seen a handful of times. J is TRBJ1-5 and V is TRBV7-8; possibly TRBD1 for D (5 bases). Deletions cut 5 bases from V and 0 bases from J, with 14 bases between. The CDR3 totals 16 residues. CDR1 is SGHVS, CDR2 FQNEAQ, per germline. CDR3 amino acids: CASSVSFRVSNQPQHF. The DNA of the CDR3 is TGTGCCAGCAGCGTAAGCTTCAGGGTTAGCAATCAGCCCCAGCATTTT. The full variable domain, its missing parts supplied by reference TRBV7-8 and TRBJ1-5, is GAGVSQSPRYKVAKRGQDVALRCDPISGHVSLFWYQQALGQGPEFLTYFQNEAQLDKSGLPSDRFFAERPEGSVSTLKIQRTQQEDSAVYLCASSVSFRVSNQPQHFGDGTRLSIL.

There are many counts of this clonotype. The CDR3, as DNA: TGTGCCAGCAGCTTTTTGACTAGCGCGAGCTACAATGAGCAGTTCTTC. This encodes CASSFLTSASYNEQFF. The J gene is TRBJ2-1, the V gene TRBV7-9; 8 bases fit TRBD2. The CDR3 is 16 amino acids. Germline CDR1 reads SEHNR; CDR2 reads FQNEAQ (reference sequence). V shed 3 bases, J shed 3 bases, and the junction held 7 bases outside the gene matches.